Listed here is a single TCR beta chain. These data are taken from a study of shared clonotypes between healthy human individuals. The CDR3 has 15 amino acids. Trimming stripped 6 bases from V and 6 bases from J, with 21 bases between. Germline V gene sequence: CDR1 SGHVS, CDR2 FQNEAQ. With ten immunoSEQ deep assay plates, unsorted PBMC DNA underwent sequencing. TCRdb keeps only in-frame clones here, not all; method: immunoSEQ multiplex PCR. Of under 600,000 clones listed, about 79% were seen once; the top ten hold under 15%. Input material: PBMCs. This clonotype originated in a woman in her 40s in good health. Some clones in this sample may be carry-over from other donors' samples. The chain couples TRBV7-8 to TRBJ2-7, with D possibly being TRBD2 (5 bases). The CDR3 coding sequence is TGTGCCAGCAGGTTAAGGGCGGGCTCGCTCGGCGAGCAGTACTTC. Translated, it gives CASRLRAGSLGEQYF.